What follows are 11 T cell receptor beta chains derived from one specimen sequenced in a study of blood T cell repertoires in COVID-19. The repertoire was sequenced with immunoSEQ multiplex PCR; TCRdb's copy has only in-frame clones and lacks some. The repertoire holds 55,000 to 80,000 clones, with roughly 80% as singletons. The sample comprised peripheral blood. The receptors come from a woman aged 80 or over with acute or convalescent COVID-19.

This chain connects TRBV27 to TRBJ1-6; 12 positions match TRBD1. Trimming at V came to 3 bases and at J to 13 bases, leaving 10 bases not matched to a gene. This CDR3 region has 16 residues. Germline V gene lookup returns CDR1 MNHEY and CDR2 SMNVEV (reference sequence). The DNA for the CDR3 is TGTGCCAGCAGTTTGGCCGGGACAGGGGGCTTATCGCCCCTCCACTTT. Translating it yields CASSLAGTGGLSPLHF.

V usage is TRBV7-3 and J usage is TRBJ2-3; 8 bases fit TRBD2. Per the germline V gene, CDR1 is SGHTA and CDR2 is FQGTGA. V gave up 2 bases and J gave up 2 bases; unmatched junction bases: 9. The CDR3 is made up of 17 amino acids. The DNA of the CDR3 is TGTGCCAGCAGCTTACTGGGAGCGGGAGCCTACACAGATACGCAGTATTTT. Translating it yields CASSLLGAGAYTDTQYF.

This rearrangement joins TRBV19 to TRBJ2-3, with 7 bases fitting TRBD1. The length of the CDR3 is 13 residues. Trimming took 6 bases from V and 4 from J; bases not matched to a gene: 4. From germline, CDR1 is LNHDA and CDR2 SQIVND (reference sequence). The CDR3 is CASSGQDADTQYF. The CDR3 region has the DNA TGTGCCAGTAGCGGACAGGACGCAGATACGCAGTATTTT.

J is TRBJ2-7 and V is TRBV11-3; D is perhaps TRBD2 (6 bases). CDR3 length: 14 amino acids. Trimming took off 5 bases at V and 3 bases at J, with 14 bases between the two ends. Per germline, CDR1 SGHNT and CDR2 YENEEA. CDR3 loop: CASSQAGQGYEQYF. The DNA of the CDR3 is TGTGCCAGCAGCCAGGCGGGGCAGGGCTACGAGCAGTACTTC.

The rearrangement uses TRBV6-4 and TRBJ1-5, with TRBD1 identical over 7 bases. Trimming cost V 2 bases and J 7 bases; bases outside gene matches: 17. Germline CDR1 and CDR2: MRHNA and SNTAGT. The CDR3 spans 18 residues. The CDR3 DNA follows: TGTGCCAGCAGTGACAAACGCGACAGGGTGCACGGAAAGCAGCCCCAGCATTTT. Its translation: CASSDKRDRVHGKQPQHF.

V is TRBV11-3 and J is TRBJ1-2; TRBD1 matches at 7 bases. V lost 5 bases to trimming and J lost 1 base; unmatched junction nucleotides: 4. The CDR3 has 14 residues. Germline V lookup: CDR1 SGHNT, CDR2 YENEEA. CDR3 protein: CASSPRDSNYGYTF. In DNA, the CDR3 is TGTGCCAGCAGCCCCCGGGACAGTAACTATGGCTACACCTTC.

V is TRBV6-1 and J is TRBJ1-2; 7 bases agree with TRBD1. The V gene's germline CDR1 is MNHNS and CDR2 SASEGT. The CDR3 contains 15 residues. Losses at the gene ends were 3 bases for V and 4 bases for J; bases not matched to a gene: 8. CDR3 nucleotide sequence: TGTGCCAGCAGTGAGGGCAGGGGGGACCTCTATGGCTACACCTTC. This gives the protein CASSEGRGDLYGYTF.

The rearrangement uses TRBV24-1 and TRBJ2-3; 11 bases map to TRBD2. The trim removed 5 bases at V and 4 bases at J, leaving 10 bases unmatched. CDR3 size: 17 residues. Germline V gives CDR1 KGHDR, CDR2 SFDVKD. CDR3 residues: CATSGLTSGSFADTQYF. CDR3 nucleotide sequence: TGTGCCACCAGTGGCCTCACTAGCGGGAGCTTCGCAGATACGCAGTATTTT.

The chain has TRBV2 and TRBJ1-1; D is uncertain. The V gene lost 10 bases and the J gene lost 0 bases, with 9 bases spanning the gap. CDR3 length: 12 residues. The germline CDR1 and CDR2 sequences are SNHLY and FYNNEI. In DNA form, the CDR3 reads TGTGCCACCTCAGTTGTGAACACTGAAGCTTTCTTT. Protein sequence: CATSVVNTEAFF.

The rearrangement links TRBV29-1 to TRBJ2-2, with 9 bases matching TRBD1. Germline V lookup: CDR1 SQVTM, CDR2 ANQGSEA. With V trimmed by 1 base and J by 3 bases, 0 bases remained unmatched. The CDR3 contains 14 residues. This chain's CDR3 is CSVEGQGDTGELFF. DNA of the CDR3: TGCAGCGTTGAAGGACAGGGGGACACCGGGGAGCTGTTTTTT.

This clone has just one count. CDR3 residues: CASSIAGAGADTQYF. CDR3 nucleotide sequence: TGTGCCAGTAGTATAGCCGGTGCAGGGGCAGATACGCAGTATTTT. V and J are TRBV19 and TRBJ2-3; maybe TRBD1 (6 bases). The CDR3 consists of 15 residues. The germline V gene has CDR1 LNHDA and CDR2 SQIVND (reference sequence). V was cut by 1 base and J by 4 bases, with 12 bases left in between.